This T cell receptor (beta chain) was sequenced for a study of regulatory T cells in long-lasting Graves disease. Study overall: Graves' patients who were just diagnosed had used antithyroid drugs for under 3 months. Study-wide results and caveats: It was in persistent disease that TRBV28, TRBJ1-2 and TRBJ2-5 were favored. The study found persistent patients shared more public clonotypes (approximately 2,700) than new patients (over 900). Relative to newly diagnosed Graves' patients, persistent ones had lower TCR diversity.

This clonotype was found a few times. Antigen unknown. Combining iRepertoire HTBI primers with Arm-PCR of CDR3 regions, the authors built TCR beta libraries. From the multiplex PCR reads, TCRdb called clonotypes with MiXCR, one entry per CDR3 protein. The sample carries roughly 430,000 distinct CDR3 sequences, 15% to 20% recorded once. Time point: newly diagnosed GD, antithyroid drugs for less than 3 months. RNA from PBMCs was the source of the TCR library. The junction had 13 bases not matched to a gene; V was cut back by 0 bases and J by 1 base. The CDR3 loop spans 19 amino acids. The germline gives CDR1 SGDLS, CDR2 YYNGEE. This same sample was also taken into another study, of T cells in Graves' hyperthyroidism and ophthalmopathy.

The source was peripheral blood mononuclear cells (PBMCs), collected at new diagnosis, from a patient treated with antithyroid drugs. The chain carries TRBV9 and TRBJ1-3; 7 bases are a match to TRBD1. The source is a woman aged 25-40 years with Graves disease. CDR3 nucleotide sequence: TGTGCCAGCAGCGTAGCGATCACCCTGGGACAGACTTCTGGAAACACCATATATTTT. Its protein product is CASSVAITLGQTSGNTIYF.